This T cell receptor beta chain was found in a study of CD8+ T cells in alopecia areata. CDR1 MGHRA and CDR2 YSYEKL come from the germline V gene. The length of the CDR3 is 18 residues. V was clipped by 3 bases and J by 0 bases, with 20 bases between them. As for treatment: oral pan-JAK inhibitor, 5-10 mg twice daily. Researchers took lesional scalp punch biopsies and peripheral blood from people who were alopecia areata patients. Following extraction, RNA underwent reverse transcription to cDNA, which served as the sequencing template. Here immunoSEQ multiplex PCR was the method, and the copy in TCRdb shows in-frame clones only, minus some. Here the sample spans more than 200,000 clones, 43% being singletons.

V is TRBV4-1 and J is TRBJ2-5, with D possibly matching TRBD1 (5 bases). The clonotype was recovered from a human donor with alopecia areata. The sample in question was CD4+ T cells sorted from blood, obtained at approximately week 37, from a patient treated with tofacitinib. The CDR3 spells CASSQGPLGPANQETQYF. The CDR3 coding sequence is TGCGCCAGCAGCCAGGGGCCCCTCGGGCCGGCGAACCAAGAGACCCAGTACTTC.